This T cell receptor (beta chain) came from a study of T cells in Graves' hyperthyroidism and ophthalmopathy. Amplification of TCR beta CDR3 regions used RNA as the template. A set of HTBI primers served as the primers for a first-round RT-PCR of the TCR CDR3. Each CDR3 protein is one row after TCRdb ran MiXCR on the multiplex PCR reads. Of more than 500,000 distinct CDR3 sequences in the sample, around 16% were seen once. Trimming took off 6 bases at V and 0 bases at J, with 12 bases between the two ends. The CDR3 spans 14 residues. Diagnostic assessment was based on clinical symptoms, serum thyroxine and TRAb, thyroid ultrasound and orbital computed tomography. Isolation of PBMCs was performed on 8.5 to 10 ml fresh peripheral blood. General study points: The model's output predicted ophthalmopathy at a median of around 6.9 months prior to onset. The blood repertoire included most of the expanded thyroid clonotypes above 0.001.

This clonotype was seen many times. What it recognizes is unknown. The rearrangement links TRBV12-3 or TRBV12-4 to TRBJ2-7; weak D call: TRBD2 (6 bases). The receptor was isolated from a woman in her thirties with Graves' ophthalmopathy. The specimen was blood. The CDR3 nucleotides read TGTGCCAGCAGCCCGGGACTGGGCTCCTACGAGCAGTACTTC. Translated, it gives CASSPGLGSYEQYF.